The entry below describes one T cell receptor (beta chain). This entry is derived from a study of long-term antiretroviral therapy in people with HIV. Study details: First collections came about a decade before the 2015 immediate-ART recommendation.

Trimming took off 4 bases at V and 8 bases at J, with 20 bases between the two ends. The CDR3 covers 16 residues. Germline CDR1 is MGHRA and CDR2 is YSYEKL. This was the immunoSEQ v3.0 assay at survey level. Produced via immunoSEQ multiplex PCR; TCRdb's table is partial and in-frame only. The table records roughly 28,000 clones, approximately 95% of them present only once. The sequencing here drew on unsorted PBMCs, taken 5.3 years after starting antiretroviral therapy. The sequence was collected from a man between 50 and 59 years old with HIV. The chain uses TRBV4-1 and TRBJ1-4, with D possibly TRBD1 on 6 matching bases. As DNA, the CDR3 is TGCGCCAGCAGCCCTCGAGTGACAGGCCGGGGAGAAAAACTGTTTTTT. It yields the protein CASSPRVTGRGEKLFF.